The T cell receptor (beta chain) under discussion was sequenced for a study of cytomegalovirus exposure and HLA in healthy donors. The CDR3 is made up of 15 amino acids. Trimming cost V 5 bases and J 0 bases, with 11 bases left between them. Germline V gives CDR1 SGHTA, CDR2 FQGNSA. The PCR employed 60 Vbeta primers together with 13 Jbeta primers. TCRdb's table, derived via immunoSEQ multiplex PCR, lists solely in-frame clones and lacks some. The data show about 76,000 clones, with just over 70% seen just once and roughly 5.2% held by the top ten. The sequence derives from a man aged 60-69 years in good health and CMV-seropositive. The sample comprised PBMCs. V gene TRBV7-2 combines with J gene TRBJ2-1; D perhaps matches TRBD2 (6 bases). In DNA, the CDR3 is TGTGCCAGCAGCCGACTCGGGGGCTCCTACAATGAGCAGTTCTTC. Amino acids: CASSRLGGSYNEQFF.